The next 9 T cell receptor beta chains were all read from a single sample in a study of blood T cell repertoires in COVID-19. Some clones are missing from TCRdb's copy, which holds only in-frame ones; the method was immunoSEQ multiplex PCR. The sample yields around 270,000 clones, 80% to 90% seen once. Sequenced sample: peripheral blood. These receptors all stem from a woman between 45 and 65 years old with acute or convalescent COVID-19.

This sequence joins TRBV27 and TRBJ2-3; 7 positions agree with TRBD1. This CDR3 is 14 amino acids long. The germline V gene has CDR1 MNHEY and CDR2 SMNVEV (reference sequence). Unmatched junction bases numbered 3, after V lost 3 bases and J lost 3 bases. CDR3 bases: TGTGCCAGCAGTTTGGGACAGTGGACAGATACGCAGTATTTT. Protein: CASSLGQWTDTQYF.

The table lists this clone with a count of one. The chain combines TRBV27 with TRBJ1-4; 8 bases agree with TRBD1. There are 13 residues in the CDR3. Germline loops: CDR1 MNHEY, CDR2 SMNVEV (reference sequence). V lost 5 bases to trimming and J lost 8 bases; unmatched junction nucleotides: 4. The CDR3 region is CASSLQGEEKLFF. DNA for the CDR3: TGTGCCAGCAGTCTACAGGGGGAAGAAAAACTGTTTTTT. The full variable domain, completed using reference TRBV27 and TRBJ1-4, is EAQVTQNPRYLITVTGKKLTVTCSQNMNHEYMSWYRQDPGLGLRQIYYSMNVEVTDKGDVPEGYKVSRKEKRNFPLILESPSPNQTSLYFCASSLQGEEKLFFGSGTQLSVL.

The CDR3 loop is CASSPPLLAGSPTQYF. CDR3 coding DNA: TGTGCCAGCTCACCACCCCTCCTAGCGGGATCGCCTACGCAGTATTTT. The V call is TRBV18, the J call TRBJ2-3; 9 nucleotides match TRBD2. Germline V gene sequence: CDR1 KGHSH, CDR2 LQKENI. The trim removed 0 bases at V and 8 bases at J, leaving 9 bases unmatched. The CDR3 totals 16 residues.

The CDR3 region is CASSQDLWGPPYEQYF. Written as DNA, the CDR3 is TGTGCCAGCAGCCAAGATCTTTGGGGGCCCCCCTACGAGCAGTACTTC. V and J are TRBV3-1 (or the pseudogene TRBV3-2) and TRBJ2-7; a weak D match, TRBD1 (6 bases). This CDR3 contains 16 residues. Germline CDR1 LGHDT, CDR2 YNNKEL (reference sequence). Between the trimmed V and J ends, which lost 0 bases and 2 bases, there was a span of 14 bases.

There are a few counts of this clone. The rearrangement joins TRBV12-3 or TRBV12-4 to TRBJ1-4, with TRBD1 as a possible D gene (6 bases). The CDR3 contains 13 residues. Trimming pared 1 base from V and 11 bases from J, leaving 11 bases between. CDR3 loop: CASSLDRVRKLFF. As DNA, the CDR3 is TGTGCCAGCAGTTTAGACAGGGTCCGTAAACTGTTTTTT.

This clone appeared a single time. This rearrangement joins TRBV6-2 or TRBV6-3 to TRBJ2-3; 10 nucleotides align to TRBD1. The CDR3 consists of 16 residues. Germline assignment: CDR1 MNHEY and CDR2 SVGEGT. V dropped 4 bases and J dropped 3; count of bases not matched to a gene: 7. The CDR3 DNA reads as TGTGCCAGCAGTTCCCGGGACAGGGGCAAAACAGATACGCAGTATTTT. This codes for CASSSRDRGKTDTQYF.

The rearrangement joins TRBV18 to TRBJ1-2, with D possibly matching TRBD1 (6 bases). The V gene's germline CDR1 is KGHSH and CDR2 LQKENI. The CDR3 has 15 residues. Trimming shortened V by 4 bases and J by 0 bases, and 12 bases separated the two germline ends. The CDR3 loop is CASSLWTDSNYGYTF. CDR3 DNA: TGTGCCAGCTCACTATGGACAGATTCTAACTATGGCTACACCTTC.

The V call is TRBV29-1, the J call TRBJ2-7; 7 nucleotides match TRBD1. The trim removed 7 bases at V and 2 bases at J, leaving 8 bases unmatched. Per the germline V gene, CDR1 is SQVTM and CDR2 is ANQGSEA. The CDR3 length is 13 residues. CDR3 sequence reads: CSAWDSGTYEQYF. CDR3 nucleotides: TGCAGCGCCTGGGACAGCGGAACCTACGAGCAGTACTTC.

This clone was seen once. This chain connects TRBV30 to TRBJ1-2; no clear D gene. From germline, CDR1 is GTSNPN and CDR2 SVGIG (reference sequence). CDR3 size: 13 residues. Trimming shortened V by 0 bases and J by 7 bases, and 12 bases separated the two germline ends. CDR3 amino acids: CAWSVQEGPGYTF. The CDR3 nucleotides read TGTGCCTGGAGTGTACAAGAGGGTCCTGGCTACACCTTC.